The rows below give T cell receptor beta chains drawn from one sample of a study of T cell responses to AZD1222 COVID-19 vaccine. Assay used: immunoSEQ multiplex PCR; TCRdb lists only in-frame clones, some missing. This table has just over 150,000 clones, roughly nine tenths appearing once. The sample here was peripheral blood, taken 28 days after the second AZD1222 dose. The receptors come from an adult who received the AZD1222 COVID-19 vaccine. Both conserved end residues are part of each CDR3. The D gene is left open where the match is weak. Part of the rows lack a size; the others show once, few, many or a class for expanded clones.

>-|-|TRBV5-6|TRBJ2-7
CASSAEVTLSYEQYF
TGTGCCAGCAGCGCCGAAGTGACCCTCTCCTACGAGCAGTACTTC
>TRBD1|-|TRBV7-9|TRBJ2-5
CASRAGTGQETQYF
TGTGCCAGCAGGGCCGGGACAGGGCAGGAGACCCAGTACTTC
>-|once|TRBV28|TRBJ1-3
CASSPRVGGGNTIYF
TGTGCCAGCAGCCCCCGGGTGGGGGGCGGAAACACCATATATTTT
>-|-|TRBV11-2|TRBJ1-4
CASSPRDGVNQKLFF
TGTGCCAGCAGTCCAAGGGACGGAGTTAATCAAAAACTGTTTTTT
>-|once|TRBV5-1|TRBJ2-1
CASSLQDSTYNEQFF
TGCGCCAGCAGCTTACAAGACAGTACCTACAATGAGCAGTTCTTC
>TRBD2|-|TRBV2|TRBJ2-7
CASKGAGGRSTRAYEQYF
TGTGCCAGCAAAGGGGCGGGCGGGAGATCCACAAGGGCCTACGAGCAGTACTTC
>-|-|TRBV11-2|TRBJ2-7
CASSRSVGKQYF
TGTGCCAGCAGCAGATCGGTGGGGAAGCAGTACTTC
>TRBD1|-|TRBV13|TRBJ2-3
CASSLAGQGITDTQYF
TGTGCCAGCAGCTTAGCAGGACAGGGGATCACAGATACGCAGTATTTT
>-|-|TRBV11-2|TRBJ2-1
CASSQVLASTSYNEQFF
TGTGCCAGCAGCCAAGTCTTAGCATCCACCTCCTACAATGAGCAGTTCTTC
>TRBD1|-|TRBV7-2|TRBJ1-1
CASSPDRGGDTEAFF
TGTGCCAGCAGTCCCGACAGGGGAGGGGACACTGAAGCTTTCTTT
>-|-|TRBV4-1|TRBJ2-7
CASSQNPKSPIRIYEQYF
TGCGCCAGCAGCCAAAACCCAAAAAGTCCTATCCGTATCTACGAGCAGTACTTC
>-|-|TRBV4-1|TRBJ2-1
CASSVGLRSSYNEQFF
TGCGCCAGCAGTGTGGGCCTACGAAGCTCCTACAATGAGCAGTTCTTC
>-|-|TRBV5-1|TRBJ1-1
CASSPGLRENTEAFF
TGCGCCAGCAGCCCAGGGCTTAGGGAGAACACTGAAGCTTTCTTT
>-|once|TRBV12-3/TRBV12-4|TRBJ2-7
CASSLDEQYF
TGTGCCAGCAGTTTAGACGAGCAGTACTTC
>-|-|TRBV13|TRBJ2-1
CASSSGIRNEQFF
TGTGCCAGCAGCTCTGGAATACGGAATGAGCAGTTCTTC
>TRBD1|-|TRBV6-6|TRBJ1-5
CASTPQGLGSNQPQHF
TGTGCCAGCACCCCACAGGGGTTAGGTAGCAATCAGCCCCAGCATTTT
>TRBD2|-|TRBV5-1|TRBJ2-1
CASSYSLAGYNEQFF
TGCGCCAGCAGCTATTCCCTAGCGGGATACAATGAGCAGTTCTTC
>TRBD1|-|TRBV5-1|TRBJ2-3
CASSQAGTGPDTQYF
TGCGCCAGCAGCCAAGCGGGGACAGGGCCAGATACGCAGTATTTT
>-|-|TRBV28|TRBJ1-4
CASSFPRGGVAEKLFF
TGTGCCAGCAGTTTCCCCCGGGGAGGGGTGGCCGAAAAACTGTTTTTT
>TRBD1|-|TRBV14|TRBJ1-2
CASSLTQGQAYGYTF
TGTGCCAGCAGCCTAACTCAAGGACAGGCGTATGGCTACACCTTC
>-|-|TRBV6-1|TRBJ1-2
CASSEQGHYGYTF
TGTGCCAGCAGTGAACAGGGGCACTATGGCTACACCTTC
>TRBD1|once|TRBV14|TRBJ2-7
CASSQDPGQGRSYEQYF
TGTGCCAGCAGCCAAGATCCTGGACAGGGCCGCTCCTACGAGCAGTACTTC
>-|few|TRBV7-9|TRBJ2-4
CASSSPVPGPTPNIQYF
TGTGCCAGCAGCTCTCCTGTCCCGGGACCGACACCAAACATTCAGTACTTC
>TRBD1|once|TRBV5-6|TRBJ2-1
CASSPEDRGMSRENEQFF
TGTGCCAGCAGCCCAGAGGACAGGGGCATGTCCCGAGAGAATGAGCAGTTCTTC
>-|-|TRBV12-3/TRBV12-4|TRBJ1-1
CASSLDRTKAFF
TGTGCCAGCAGTTTAGATCGGACGAAAGCTTTCTTT
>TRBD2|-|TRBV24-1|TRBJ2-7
CATILAGTTYEQYF
TGTGCCACCATACTAGCGGGGACCACCTACGAGCAGTACTTC
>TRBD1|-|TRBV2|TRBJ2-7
CASGDRAPYEQYF
TGTGCCAGCGGGGACAGGGCCCCCTACGAGCAGTACTTC
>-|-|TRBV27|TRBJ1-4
CASSPILVKGYEKLFF
TGTGCCAGCAGTCCTATCCTGGTTAAAGGGTATGAAAAACTGTTTTTT
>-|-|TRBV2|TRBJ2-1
CASGYGGQAEQFF
TGTGCCAGCGGTTACGGGGGCCAGGCGGAGCAGTTCTTC
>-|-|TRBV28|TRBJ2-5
CAIADRAQETQYF
TGTGCCATAGCGGACAGAGCCCAAGAGACCCAGTACTTC
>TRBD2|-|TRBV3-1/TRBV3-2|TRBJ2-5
CASSQAGGTQYF
TGTGCCAGCAGCCAAGCGGGGGGGACCCAGTACTTC
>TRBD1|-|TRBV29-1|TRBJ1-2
CSVGPSGGSYYGYTF
TGCAGCGTTGGGCCTTCAGGGGGTTCATACTATGGCTACACCTTC
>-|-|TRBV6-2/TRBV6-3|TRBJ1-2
CASSPYGGIAYGYTF
TGTGCCAGCAGTCCATATGGTGGCATAGCCTATGGCTACACCTTC
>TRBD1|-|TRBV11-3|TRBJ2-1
CASSSGEGQVYNEQFF
TGTGCCAGCAGCTCCGGAGAAGGACAGGTCTACAATGAGCAGTTCTTC
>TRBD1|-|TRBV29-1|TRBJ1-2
CSAYQTGGGGYTF
TGCAGCGCCTACCAAACAGGGGGAGGAGGCTACACCTTC
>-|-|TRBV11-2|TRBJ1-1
CASSLVMNTEAFF
TGTGCCAGCAGCTTGGTAATGAACACTGAAGCTTTCTTT
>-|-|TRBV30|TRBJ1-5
CAWSVPRKGGNQPQHF
TGTGCCTGGAGTGTACCTAGGAAGGGGGGCAATCAGCCCCAGCATTTT
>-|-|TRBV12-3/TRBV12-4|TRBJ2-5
CASSSARLETQYF
TGTGCCAGCAGTTCGGCACGTTTGGAGACCCAGTACTTC
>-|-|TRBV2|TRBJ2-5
CASRGPRIGSRGETQYF
TGTGCCAGCAGGGGGCCTCGAATCGGGAGTCGCGGAGAGACCCAGTACTTC
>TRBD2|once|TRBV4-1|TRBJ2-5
CASSLSGRATRETQYF
TGCGCCAGCAGCCTTAGCGGGAGGGCCACGCGAGAGACCCAGTACTTC
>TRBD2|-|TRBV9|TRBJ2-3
CASSVESGGAYTQYF
TGTGCCAGCAGCGTAGAGAGCGGGGGGGCATATACGCAGTATTTT
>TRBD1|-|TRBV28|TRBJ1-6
CASSSPGQNNSPLHF
TGTGCCAGCAGTTCTCCGGGACAGAATAATTCACCCCTCCACTTT
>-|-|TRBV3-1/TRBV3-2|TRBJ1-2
CASSRAWMGEYGYTF
TGTGCCAGCAGCCGGGCCTGGATGGGGGAATATGGCTACACCTTC
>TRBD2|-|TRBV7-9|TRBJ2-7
CASSLGRDGPYEQYF
TGTGCCAGCAGCTTGGGGAGGGACGGCCCCTACGAGCAGTACTTC
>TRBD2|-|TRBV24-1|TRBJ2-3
CATSDFGRRGRATDTQYF
TGTGCCACCAGTGATTTCGGGCGGCGCGGGAGGGCCACAGATACGCAGTATTTT
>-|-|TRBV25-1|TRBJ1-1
CASTFRLNTEAFF
TGTGCCAGCACCTTCAGACTGAACACTGAAGCTTTCTTT
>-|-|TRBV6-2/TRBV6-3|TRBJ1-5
CASSYGVGNQPQHF
TGTGCCAGCAGTTACGGGGTTGGCAATCAGCCCCAGCATTTT
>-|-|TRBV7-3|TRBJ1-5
CASSLRLGQPQHF
TGTGCCAGCAGCTTACGCCTCGGACAGCCCCAGCATTTT
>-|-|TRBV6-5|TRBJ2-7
CASSPGGRSYEQYF
TGTGCCAGCAGCCCGGGTGGGCGGTCCTACGAGCAGTACTTC
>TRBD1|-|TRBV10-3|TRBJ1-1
CAIGVNTGGAFF
TGTGCCATCGGCGTCAACACAGGGGGAGCTTTCTTT
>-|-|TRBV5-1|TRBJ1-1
CASSSAWGRGNTEAFF
TGCGCCAGCAGCTCCGCCTGGGGGCGGGGGAACACTGAAGCTTTCTTT
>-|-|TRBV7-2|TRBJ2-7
CASSSYRLGEQYF
TGTGCCAGCAGCTCGTACAGGTTAGGCGAGCAGTACTTC
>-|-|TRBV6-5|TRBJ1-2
CASRSDRPYGYTF
TGTGCCAGCAGATCGGACAGACCTTATGGCTACACCTTC
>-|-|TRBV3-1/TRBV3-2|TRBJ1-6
CASSQVRDIRNSPLHF
TGTGCCAGCAGCCAAGTAAGGGACATAAGGAATTCACCCCTCCACTTT
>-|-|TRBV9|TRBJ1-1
CASSSMGHPFEDTEAFF
TGTGCCAGCAGTAGTATGGGACACCCTTTTGAGGACACTGAAGCTTTCTTT